This T cell receptor (beta chain) was recovered during a study of cytomegalovirus exposure and HLA in healthy donors (dated by TCRdb to between 2016 and 2019). Background for the entire study: An earlier analysis of roughly 500 of the donors reported about 250 Gb of sequence data and 100 million to 130 million unique TCR beta sequences from 150 million to 200 million T cells. Typing coverage varied by locus: about 629-640 donors for A, B, C, DRB1 and DQB1; 522 for DQA1; approximately 610 for DPA1; some 470 for DPB1. An earlier analysis of more than 450 of the donors used high-throughput TCR beta sequencing to judge whether each TCR beta V gene segment behaved as functional or pseudogenic. To predict cytomegalovirus infection status, the study combined high-throughput TCR immunosequencing, statistical association of individual TCRs with disease status, and machine learning. About 280 gigabases of sequencing data and roughly 81 million unique TCR sequences made up an early release that covered roughly 670 HLA-typed donors. Among under 450 genotyped donors of the cohort, an average of approximately 240,000 unique TCR beta nucleotide sequences were sequenced per donor, roughly 20% of them non-productive. In addition to the first cohort of approximately 670 subjects, a separate validation cohort of under 150 different subjects was used. Rather than drawing on any new phenotypic data, the later analysis identified candidate immune exposures from TCR beta sequences and the way those sequences occurred across donors. The study aimed to test whether cataloging public T cell receptors could reveal signatures of past pathogen exposure. About five DR-DQ haplotypes were handled as single units for association and clustering because linkage in the cohort was strong. Alongside the repertoire data, information on donor age, sex, ethnicity and CMV serostatus was compiled. To study patterns of TCR occurrence, a later analysis re-analyzed previously published TCR beta repertoires from 650 to 750 donors and added high-resolution HLA genotyping. The study profiled the T cell repertoires of 500 to 800 subjects by immunosequencing and related them to cytomegalovirus serostatus. HLA typing covered class I and class II loci at four-digit resolution. Every discovery cohort repertoire had been produced on one sequencing platform. Genome-wide SNP genotypes for about 55% of the roughly 670 donors were used in a later genetic analysis, which treated that subset as a discovery cohort. Among the roughly 380 genotyped donors, approximately 82% belonged to the genetic ancestry cluster associated with self-reported Caucasian donors. Overall study results and their limits: Cytomegalovirus status was reported to be diagnosed by the classifier with high specificity and sensitivity in both the original and validation cohorts. A cluster of highly shared sequence variants was judged likely to be a technical artifact of the sequencing pipeline. A later genetic analysis reported fewer N-insertions in productive TCRs among donors in an Asian-associated ancestry cluster than the roughly 650-donor mean. Because some donors lacked HLA typing at each locus, the association tests relied only on the typed subset. Because counts were too low, roughly 16 rarely observed V segments, including chromosome 9 orphons, were excluded from the earlier analysis of roughly 580 of the donors. Strong co-occurrence of HLA alleles, especially DR and DQ, made assigning TCR associations to individual alleles difficult. According to a later analysis, TCR association rates differed among HLA loci, with DRB1 alleles showing the most associated TCRs and HLA-C alleles showing the fewest. A further reported finding was that TCR beta sequences accurately predicted the HLA-A and HLA-B alleles for most subjects in the first cohort. Some IMGT-functional V segments, including TRBV6-2 and TRBV6-3, could not be distinguished by the 87-base-pair reads and were therefore excluded. In a later analysis, HLA-associated TCR beta chains were found to be more clonally expanded and to have lower generation probabilities than equally common non-associated chains. A later analysis found that most CMV-associated TCR beta chains appeared HLA-restricted, with HLA associations seemingly driven largely by CMV exposure. In vitro tests confirmed that a few of the cytomegalovirus-associated TCR beta chains recognize cytomegalovirus antigens. The authors suggested that the approach could potentially be extended to other disease states and immunological phenotypes. CMV serostatus was the only immune exposure information available for the cohort. According to a later analysis, parvovirus B19, influenza, CMV and Epstein-Barr virus appeared linked to several top co-occurrence clusters. In an earlier analysis of under 600 of the donors, most TCR beta V segments were observed in productive rearrangements about 87% or about 30% of the time, broadly matching IMGT annotations. Correlated functional status among segregating V segments might be attributable to linkage disequilibrium, but an unknown experimental factor could not be ruled out. This cohort had only TCR beta chains sequenced, and the lack of alpha or paired-chain data limited which features could be detected. While some public TCRs were present in many individuals, most TCR sequences turned up only very rarely across donors. In a later analysis, some 17,000 TCR beta sequences were associated with specific HLA alleles at a false discovery rate of 0.05. A total of 164 TCR beta chains were listed by the study as associated with cytomegalovirus. Roughly uniform sequencing depth across donors was assumed in presence/absence analyses, although this assumption may not hold. An association between a missense DCLRE1C variant and V-gene and J-gene trimming of TCR beta chains was found in a later genetic analysis and replicated in an independent cohort.

This clone was seen once. What this receptor recognizes is not known. It has no much larger one-base neighbor in the sample; base qualities were not kept. In total, just over 650 healthy bone marrow donors made up the cohort. All cohort members were sampled while nominally healthy, although unrecorded immune exposures were likely present. The donor tested CMV seronegative, placing the donor among the 350 or so seronegative members of the cohort. A peripheral blood sample was provided by each donor, and peripheral blood mononuclear cells were used for TCR beta sequencing. The Qiagen DNeasy Blood Extraction Kit was used to extract genomic DNA from the blood cell samples. The library was produced with the immunoSEQ multiplex PCR assay. A mixture of 60 forward primers for TCR Vbeta segments and 13 reverse primers for TCR Jbeta segments was used in the multiplex PCR. Amplification of the CDR3 region of rearranged TCR beta genes was performed with a multiplex PCR assay on genomic DNA. The amplified TCR beta libraries were sequenced on the Illumina HiSeq System as 87-base-pair reads. The study's own analysis went as follows. In a later analysis, roughly 80 million unique TCR beta chains were counted across the roughly 670 repertoires, and roughly 11 million of these chains were shared by at least two donors. Raw reads were error-corrected and collapsed into unique sequences with a nearest-neighbor algorithm that merged closely related sequences to remove PCR and sequencing errors. CDR3 sequences were aligned to IMGT reference sequences to assign V, D and J gene segments. For a sequence to be retained, a match of at least six nucleotides to both a V gene segment and a J gene segment was required. Rearrangements were classified as productive when the CDR3 lacked stop codons and remained in frame with V and J, and all other rearrangements were classified as non-productive. CDR3 was defined according to IMGT convention as the region running from the second conserved V-encoded cysteine to the conserved J-encoded phenylalanine. Sequences without an unambiguous match to a single V gene segment were excluded from the earlier analysis of about 640 of the donors. In an earlier analysis of several hundred of the donors, V segments were called functional above 56.7% productive rearrangements and were called segregating when the between-donor standard deviation exceeded 5%. A statistical classification framework was built to diagnose cytomegalovirus status from the catalog of TCR beta chain sequences. In a later analysis, TCR nucleotide sequences were compared against IMGT/GENE-DB human TR gene sequences so that V and J genes could be assigned. Using the TCRdist pipeline, a later analysis assigned CDR3 sequences along with most-parsimonious VDJ recombination scenarios. In a later analysis, every TCR beta chain was defined by the combination of its CDR3 amino acid sequence and its V-gene family, and reads without a unique V-gene family were dropped. To address suspected cross-contamination and a sequencing artifact, a later analysis removed approximately 590 highly shared, low-generation-probability nucleotide sequences. In a later analysis, a clonal expansion index was calculated for each public chain from normalized within-repertoire ranks of inferred template counts. Generation probabilities in a later analysis came from a VDJ recombination model fitted to out-of-frame rearrangements, and those results were checked against IGoR. A later analysis scored TCR-TCR, TCR-HLA and TCR-CMV co-occurrence with hypergeometric tests, applying a repertoire-size bias correction to TCR pairs. To estimate false discovery rates, a later analysis permuted the HLA or CMV assignments 20 times. In a later analysis, co-occurring TCRs were grouped using DBSCAN, and TCRdist sequence similarity was added for clustering within HLA-allele-positive subsets. For co-occurrence clustering, repertoires with fewer than 30,000 or more than 120,000 public chains were excluded, along with a handful of repertoires with anomalous nucleotide sharing. TCRdb limited this immuneACCESS table to in-frame rearrangements with V and J called. A share of clones is missing; checked studies link under half to unresolved V genes, and the rest is unexplained. V and J calls and clone size are as listed in that table; D and trimming were resolved from the DNA. A total of under 250,000 clones appear in this sample, around 73% of them only once. About 3.8% of the sample comes from the top ten.

The CDR3 runs 13 amino acids, cysteine and phenylalanine included. Here the CDR3 DNA is all that survives: 39 bases in frame from base 1. Ends trimmed: V by 9 bases, J by 8 bases; bases unmatched to a gene: 9. For CDR1 and CDR2, the germline V gene (reference sequence) lists PRHDT and FYEKMQ. The sequenced sample consisted of PBMCs. The source of this sequence is a male donor in good health and CMV-seronegative. The rearrangement joined TRBV13 to TRBJ2-1, and TRBD2 matches 8 of the central bases. CDR3 loop: CARKRECGDEQFF. The DNA sequence reads TGTGCCAGGAAGCGGGAGTGTGGCGATGAGCAGTTCTTC.